Shown below are 30 T cell receptor beta chains from a single sample sequenced in a study of neoadjuvant anti-PD-1 for oral cavity cancer. TCRdb's copy holds only in-frame clones and misses some; the assay was immunoSEQ multiplex PCR. The sample shows tens of thousands of clones, about 88% of them seen only once. The time point is: after neoadjuvant nivolumab, at surgical resection. The input for sequencing was PBMCs, taken after nivolumab (anti-PD-1) treatment. These receptors were collected from a person aged 40 to 85 with oral cavity squamous cell carcinoma.

This clone has just a few counts. V is TRBV6-5 and J is TRBJ1-5; D remains ambiguous. This CDR3 comprises 15 residues. V was pared by 4 bases and J by 1 base, with 11 bases between. CDR1 is MNHEY and CDR2 is SVGAGI in the germline V gene. The CDR3 is CASSFSKLSNQPQHF. In DNA, the CDR3 is TGTGCCAGCAGTTTCTCCAAGTTGAGCAATCAGCCCCAGCATTTT.

This rearrangement joins TRBV7-9 to TRBJ2-1; D remains ambiguous. Germline values: CDR1 SEHNR, CDR2 FQNEAQ (reference sequence). The CDR3 extends over 12 amino acids. Trimming pared 1 base from V and 10 bases from J, leaving 8 bases between. The CDR3 region is CASSLVHQEQFF. CDR3 nucleotide sequence: TGTGCCAGCAGCTTAGTACACCAAGAGCAGTTCTTC. The full variable domain, completed using reference TRBV7-9 and TRBJ2-1, is DTGVSQNPRHKITKRGQNVTFRCDPISEHNRLYWYRQTLGQGPEFLTYFQNEAQLEKSRLLSDRFSAERPKGSFSTLEIQRTEQGDSAMYLCASSLVHQEQFFGPGTRLTVL.

J is TRBJ2-6 and V is TRBV6-5; a possible D gene is TRBD2 (5 bases). This CDR3 is 14 amino acids long. Germline CDR1 and CDR2: MNHEY and SVGAGI. Between the trimmed V and J ends, which lost 5 bases and 0 bases, there was a span of 5 bases. CDR3 DNA: TGTGCCAGCAGTCGGGACTCTGGGGCCAACGTCCTGACTTTC. Encoded protein: CASSRDSGANVLTF.

The rearrangement links TRBV18 to TRBJ1-2, with D uncertain. V lost 2 bases, J lost 4 bases, and 14 bases lay in between. CDR1 and CDR2 (germline): KGHSH, LQKENI. The CDR3 has 15 residues. The CDR3, as DNA: TGTGCCAGCTCACCAATGGGCCCTGAACTCTATGGCTACACCTTC. Translated, it gives CASSPMGPELYGYTF.

The V and J genes are TRBV25-1 and TRBJ2-1; 16 nucleotides match TRBD2. The trim removed 7 bases at V and 10 bases at J, leaving 10 bases unmatched. There are 16 residues in the CDR3. CDR1 MGHDK and CDR2 SYGVNS come from the germline V gene. In nucleotides, the CDR3 is TGTGCCAGCACCTCGGGACTAGCGGGAGGGCCAGGAGAGCAGTTCTTC. The encoded protein is CASTSGLAGGPGEQFF.

J is TRBJ2-7 and V is TRBV25-1, with 8 positions matching TRBD1. Germline V gene sequence: CDR1 MGHDK, CDR2 SYGVNS. The CDR3 has 16 residues. Trimming took 1 base from V and 5 from J; bases not matched to a gene: 10. CDR3 in amino acids: CASSESRQGRVHEQYF. Here the CDR3 DNA reads TGTGCCAGCAGTGAATCCCGACAGGGGCGCGTCCACGAGCAGTACTTC.

V is TRBV7-2 and J is TRBJ2-1; TRBD2 agrees at 9 bases. This CDR3 comprises 16 residues. J gave up 6 bases and V 0 bases, and 6 bases lay outside the gene matches. Germline CDR1 SGHTA, CDR2 FQGNSA. CDR3 sequence reads: CASSLATSGPFNEQFF. The DNA of the CDR3 is TGTGCCAGCAGCTTAGCAACTAGCGGGCCGTTCAATGAGCAGTTCTTC. The variable domain in full, with the rest retrieved from reference TRBV7-2 and TRBJ2-1, is GAGVSQSPSNKVTEKGKDVELRCDPISGHTALYWYRQSLGQGLEFLIYFQGNSAPDKSGLPSDRFSAERTGGSVSTLTIQRTQQEDSAVYLCASSLATSGPFNEQFFGPGTRLTVL.

The J gene is TRBJ2-7, the V gene TRBV28, with a tentative D call TRBD2 (5 bases). Trimming stripped 6 bases from V and 7 bases from J, with 10 bases between. The CDR3 has 11 amino acids. From germline, CDR1 is MDHEN and CDR2 SYDVKM. DNA of the CDR3: TGTGCCAGCAGCCATCGAGGGGAGCAGTACTTC. The encoded protein is CASSHRGEQYF.

The chain is built from TRBV6-5 and TRBJ2-7; 7 bases match TRBD2. Germline V gene data show CDR1 as MNHEY and CDR2 as SVGAGI. Losses at the gene ends were 6 bases for V and 3 bases for J; bases not matched to a gene: 2. The CDR3 loop spans 12 amino acids. In DNA form, the CDR3 reads TGTGCCAGCAGCCGGACTAGCTACGAGCAGTACTTC. As protein: CASSRTSYEQYF.

This clone was picked up a small number of times. The rearrangement links TRBV2 to TRBJ1-3; D is unresolved. V was cut by 4 bases and J by 0 bases, with 13 bases left in between. The CDR3 has 16 residues. Germline V lookup: CDR1 SNHLY, CDR2 FYNNEI. CDR3 DNA sequence: TGTGCCAGCAGTGGCGACTCAGTGCTCTCTGGAAACACCATATATTTT. Its translation is CASSGDSVLSGNTIYF.

The chain recombines TRBV19 with TRBJ2-5; TRBD1 agrees at 7 bases. From germline, CDR1 is LNHDA and CDR2 SQIVND (reference sequence). The CDR3 extends over 15 amino acids. J gave up 4 bases and V 4 bases, and 9 bases lay outside the gene matches. The CDR3 loop reads CASSTGTASGETQYF. The CDR3 nucleotides are TGTGCCAGTAGTACCGGGACAGCTTCGGGAGAGACCCAGTACTTC.

The V gene is TRBV6-8, the J gene TRBJ2-1; D possibly matches TRBD1 or TRBD2 (5 bases each). CDR1 and CDR2 (germline): MNHGY, SAAAGT. V lost 7 bases, J lost 10 bases, and 14 bases lay in between. This CDR3 contains 12 residues. CDR3 loop: CASTRWGGEQFF. The CDR3 DNA reads as TGTGCCAGCACCCGCTGGGGCGGGGAGCAGTTCTTC.

The V and J genes are TRBV5-5 and TRBJ2-3, with TRBD2 matching over 9 bases. The CDR3 is 16 residues long. The junction had 7 bases not matched to a gene; V was cut back by 3 bases and J by 2 bases. Germline V gene sequence: CDR1 SGHKS, CDR2 YYEKEE (reference sequence). This CDR3 reads CASSSPLAGATDTQYF. CDR3 in DNA: TGTGCCAGCAGCTCCCCGTTAGCGGGAGCCACAGATACGCAGTATTTT.

The CDR3 DNA follows: TGTGCCTGGAGTGCCCCCCGGGGAGGCACCCACACCGGGGAGCTGTTTTTT. Translating it yields CAWSAPRGGTHTGELFF. The chain joins TRBV30 to TRBJ2-2; D perhaps matches TRBD2 (6 bases). CDR3 length: 17 residues. Germline CDR1 and CDR2: GTSNPN and SVGIG (reference sequence). Trimming shortened V by 1 base and J by 3 bases, and 18 bases separated the two germline ends.

The V call is TRBV13, the J call TRBJ1-1; D is unclear. The germline V and J ends were trimmed by 5 bases and 4 bases, with 8 bases remaining between them. The CDR3 extends over 12 amino acids. Germline V lookup: CDR1 PRHDT, CDR2 FYEKMQ (reference sequence). The CDR3 spells CASSPLATEAFF. DNA for the CDR3: TGTGCCAGCAGCCCCTTGGCCACTGAAGCTTTCTTT.

This clone occurred a few times. This rearrangement joins TRBV9 to TRBJ2-1; D call uncertain. The CDR3 extends over 17 amino acids. The ends were cut back, 0 bases at V and 2 bases at J, with 15 bases in the middle. The germline V gene has CDR1 SGDLS and CDR2 YYNGEE. The CDR3 nucleotides read TGTGCCAGCAGCGTAGACCCCACTTTTAACACCTACAATGAGCAGTTCTTC. It specifies CASSVDPTFNTYNEQFF.

The chain has TRBV7-9 and TRBJ1-2, with a weak D call TRBD1 (6 bases). This CDR3 is built from 14 residues. Trimming shortened V by 4 bases and J by 0 bases, and 9 bases separated the two germline ends. From germline, CDR1 is SEHNR and CDR2 FQNEAQ (reference sequence). This chain's CDR3 is CASSSGDSNYGYTF. In nucleotides, the CDR3 is TGTGCCAGCAGCTCAGGGGACTCTAACTATGGCTACACCTTC.

The chain uses TRBV30 and TRBJ2-3; TRBD2 might be the D (6 bases). Germline CDR1 and CDR2: GTSNPN and SVGIG (reference sequence). Trimming took off 2 bases at V and 10 bases at J, with 16 bases between the two ends. The CDR3 runs 13 residues. The DNA for the CDR3 is TGTGCCTGGAGTTCTCCGGGACTCCGGGCGCAGTATTTT. It encodes CAWSSPGLRAQYF.

This rearrangement joins TRBV5-8 to TRBJ2-1; either TRBD1 or TRBD2 may supply D (5 bases each). The CDR3 spans 14 residues. Germline values: CDR1 SGHTS, CDR2 YDEGEE. Trimming stripped 4 bases from V and 11 bases from J, with 19 bases between. CDR3 bases: TGTGCCAGCAGCCGCCCGGGACGAGAGGTCCAGCAGTTCTTC. Amino acids: CASSRPGREVQQFF.

In this sample, this clone turned up once. The genes are TRBV27 and TRBJ2-7, with 9 bases aligning to TRBD1. Germline V gives CDR1 MNHEY, CDR2 SMNVEV (reference sequence). V gave up 2 bases and J gave up 0 bases; unmatched junction bases: 8. CDR3 length equals 17 residues. DNA for the CDR3: TGTGCCAGCAGTTTAATCGCCCACAGGGGGCCCTCCTACGAGCAGTACTTC. It is translated as CASSLIAHRGPSYEQYF.

The J gene is TRBJ1-1, the V gene TRBV9; the D is unclear. CDR3 length: 12 residues. The germline V and J ends were trimmed by 4 bases and 5 bases, with 9 bases remaining between them. Germline CDR1 and CDR2: SGDLS and YYNGEE. CDR3 in DNA: TGTGCCAGCAGCCCCGGAGAGACTGAAGCTTTCTTT. Amino acid sequence: CASSPGETEAFF.

This clone occurred a few times. The genes are TRBV6-6 and TRBJ2-3; 7 bases agree with TRBD2. The CDR3 is 14 amino acids. The V and J ends lost 5 bases and 3 bases, in that order; junction bases with no gene match: 5. Per the germline V gene, CDR1 is MNHNY and CDR2 is SVGAGI (reference sequence). As DNA, the CDR3 is TGTGCCAGCAGTCCCGGGACTATAACAGATACGCAGTATTTT. Translation: CASSPGTITDTQYF.

The chain joins TRBV5-1 to TRBJ2-7, with D possibly matching TRBD1 (5 bases). The CDR3 totals 12 residues. V was cut by 4 bases and J by 5 bases, with 10 bases left in between. Germline values: CDR1 SGHRS, CDR2 YFSETQ. CDR3 DNA sequence: TGCGCCAGCAGCCTCCAGGGCAACGAGCAGTACTTC. This encodes CASSLQGNEQYF.

The chain is built from TRBV6-1 and TRBJ1-1, with D possibly matching TRBD1 (6 bases). Germline V gene sequence: CDR1 MNHNS, CDR2 SASEGT. This CDR3 has 12 residues. V lost 4 bases and J 8 bases, leaving 11 bases between the germline ends. Written as DNA, the CDR3 is TGTGCCAGCAGTGGAGAGAGGGGGGAAGCTTTCTTT. Its translation: CASSGERGEAFF.

The chain couples TRBV18 to TRBJ2-3, with 12 bases lining up with TRBD2. This CDR3 is built from 16 residues. CDR1 and CDR2 from the germline V gene are KGHSH and LQKENI. Losses at the gene ends were 0 bases for V and 8 bases for J; bases not matched to a gene: 6. The DNA for the CDR3 is TGTGCCAGCTCACCACCAGAACTAGCGGGAGGTGGTACGCAGTATTTT. Amino acid sequence: CASSPPELAGGGTQYF.

The chain has TRBV19 and TRBJ2-1; D not certain. Germline V gives CDR1 LNHDA, CDR2 SQIVND (reference sequence). The V end lost 7 bases, the J end lost 0 bases, and 7 bases lay between the germline ends. CDR3 size: 13 residues. The CDR3 region is CASTRISYNEQFF. CDR3 DNA sequence: TGTGCCAGTACCCGGATCTCCTACAATGAGCAGTTCTTC.

This sequence joins TRBV13 and TRBJ2-7; D uncertain. The CDR3 sequence is 15 residues long. The germline V gene encodes CDR1 PRHDT and CDR2 FYEKMQ (reference sequence). Trimming shortened V by 2 bases and J by 2 bases, and 13 bases separated the two germline ends. CDR3 loop: CASSLKQSPPYEQYF. Here the CDR3 DNA reads TGTGCCAGCAGCTTAAAGCAGAGCCCTCCCTACGAGCAGTACTTC.

This clone was found once. The chain joins TRBV6-1 to TRBJ2-7, with 7 bases identical to TRBD1. The CDR3 is 17 residues long. The ends lost 2 bases at V and 5 bases at J; junction bases unmatched: 15. CDR1 and CDR2 (germline): MNHNS, SASEGT. The CDR3 bases are TGTGCCAGCAGTGAATTACCTGACAGGGTCCTACAGAACGAGCAGTACTTC. Its protein product is CASSELPDRVLQNEQYF.

This chain links TRBV30 with TRBJ2-3, with TRBD2 matching over 8 bases. Trimming at V came to 3 bases and at J to 3 bases, leaving 5 bases not matched to a gene. CDR3 length equals 14 residues. Germline-derived CDR1 and CDR2 are GTSNPN and SVGIG (reference sequence). CDR3 loop: CAWRGAGGTDTQYF. The CDR3 region has the DNA TGTGCCTGGAGGGGGGCGGGAGGAACAGATACGCAGTATTTT.

The chain employs TRBV19 and TRBJ2-7; possible D gene TRBD2, 6 bases. CDR1 and CDR2 from the germline V gene are LNHDA and SQIVND (reference sequence). Trimming removed 4 bases from V and 5 bases from J, with 15 bases in between. The CDR3 runs 14 residues. CDR3 sequence (DNA): TGTGCCAGTAGTACCGGGGGACTGGTTCACGAGCAGTACTTC. It codes for CASSTGGLVHEQYF.